This T cell receptor (beta chain) was captured by sequencing in a study of cytotoxic CD8 clonotypes in ibrutinib-treated CLL. Profiling relied on immunoSEQ multiplex PCR, and the TCRdb table lists in-frame clones only, not all of them. The data show some 350,000 clones, approximately 67% seen once. The sample consisted of PBMCs, taken after 36 months of ibrutinib treatment. This TCR was recovered from a human donor with chronic lymphocytic leukemia.

CDR3 protein: CASSGGLAGLHEQYF. CDR3 DNA: TGTGCCAGCAGCGGGGGACTAGCGGGACTCCACGAGCAGTACTTC. J is TRBJ2-7 and V is TRBV7-9; 13 bases agree with TRBD2. Germline V gene sequence: CDR1 SEHNR, CDR2 FQNEAQ (reference sequence). This CDR3 is built from 15 residues. The V segment lost 5 bases and the J segment 5 bases; nucleotides outside the gene matches: 6.